This TCR beta chain derives from a study of T cell repertoires in cytomegalovirus infection (dated by TCRdb to about 2019). General notes on the study: Recently identified HLA-C-restricted CMV epitopes, whose presentation resists viral immunomodulation, were targeted by peptide stimulations together with well-studied HLA-B-restricted epitopes. Donor HLA type was relevant to the analysis, as public TCR beta signatures indicated carriage of CMV infection together with the matching HLA type. Study-wide findings and limitations: The ex vivo response was dominated by HLA-C-restricted CMV-specific TCR beta clonotypes, and the single most frequent clonotype in two of eight donors was supplied by these HLA-C-restricted clonotypes. Carriers of CMV infection plus the relevant HLA type were discriminated by the cumulative frequency of public TCR beta family members in the study cohort and in an independent roughly 320-donor cohort.

Sequenced on an Illumina HiSeq 1500. TCRdb reran the public reads through fastp at Q25 and MiXCR, keeping productive beta chains. When rows share a CDR3 protein, they turn into one entry using the most common DNA and genes. Across this sample there are about 570,000 distinct CDR3 sequences, with around two fifths seen only once. Jointly, the top ten make up 48% of the sample. On this clonotype: Its antigen is unknown. No base quality information exists; no much larger clone differs at one position.

Relative to germline, V is missing 2 bases and J is missing 7 bases, with 4 bases of the junction outside any gene match. CDR1 and CDR2 were assigned from the germline V gene as SGHVS and FNYEAQ. The CDR3, from cysteine to phenylalanine, totals 14 residues. Only the CDR3 DNA is retained, 42 bases long and in frame from the first base. The sample's treatment or condition, from its label and the paper: in vitro stimulation with specific CMV peptide epitopes to enrich CMV-specific T cells. The chain employs TRBV7-6 and TRBJ2-2, with 7 junctional bases fitting TRBD1. This sequence was found in a human donor in good health (CMV status not recorded). Some clones in this sample may be carry-over from other donors' samples. The sample here was cultured PBMCs, taken from culture after CMV antigen stimulation. The CDR3 region reads CASSLYRGFGELFF. The nucleotide sequence reads TGTGCCAGCAGCTTATACAGGGGATTCGGGGAGCTGTTTTTT.